This T cell receptor beta chain was profiled in a study of T cell repertoires in cytomegalovirus infection. Background on the study: Both CMV infection and a matching HLA type were indicated by public TCR beta signatures.

TCRdb recomputed calls from the reads with MiXCR, one row per CDR3 protein. The data show approximately 500,000 distinct CDR3 sequences, approximately 10% seen once. The CDR3 loop spans 12 amino acids. Germline V lookup: CDR1 SQVTM, CDR2 ANQGSEA. V was pared by 2 bases and J by 5 bases, with 9 bases between. This clonotype was recorded once. This rearrangement joins TRBV29-1 to TRBJ1-2; D not certain. Sequenced: PBMCs. The receptor comes from a human donor in good health (CMV status not recorded). Some clones in this sample may be carry-over from other donors' samples. The DNA for the CDR3 is TGCAGCGTTGAAAAAACAGCGTATGGCTACACCTTC. This gives the protein CSVEKTAYGYTF.